This TCR beta chain emerged from a study of cytomegalovirus exposure and HLA in healthy donors. The CDR3 loop spans 14 amino acids. V gave up 3 bases and J gave up 0 bases, with 6 bases separating them. Germline V gene sequence: CDR1 SNHLY, CDR2 FYNNEI. PCR used 60 Vbeta primers and 13 Jbeta primers. Sequencing used immunoSEQ multiplex PCR; TCRdb keeps in-frame clones, though not all of them. The data hold 100,000 to 120,000 clones, with about three quarters observed a single time. Points from the study as a whole: With high specificity and sensitivity, the classifier reportedly diagnosed cytomegalovirus status. Cytomegalovirus association was assigned to 150 to 200 TCR beta chains. Indistinguishable V segments such as TRBV6-2 and TRBV6-3 were excluded. A missense DCLRE1C variant was associated with V- and J-gene trimming of TCR beta chains in a later analysis, and an independent cohort replicated the association.

As concerns this clone: Its specificity is unknown.

The source of this sequence is a middle-aged woman in good health and CMV-seropositive. The chain uses TRBV2 and TRBJ1-3; possibly TRBD1 for D (5 bases). Sequences were obtained from PBMCs. The CDR3 region has the DNA TGTGCCAGCAGTGACAGGGTCTCTGGAAACACCATATATTTT. Protein sequence: CASSDRVSGNTIYF.